This T cell receptor (beta chain) was obtained from a study of cytomegalovirus exposure and HLA in healthy donors. As for the study in general: Within an early data release were about 80 million unique TCRs drawn from HLA-typed donors.

Regarding the study as a whole: Among the CMV-associated chains, a few were confirmed in vitro as specific for CMV antigens.

The sample holds one count of this clone. No antigen is known for it. The PCR ran on 60 Vbeta and 13 Jbeta primers. Using immunoSEQ multiplex PCR, the repertoire was profiled, and TCRdb retains in-frame clones only, with some absent. Among under 200,000 clones listed, roughly 80% were seen once. CDR3 length equals 16 residues. CDR1 is SGHAT, CDR2 FQNNGV, per germline. The trim removed 5 bases at V and 1 base at J, leaving 4 bases unmatched. The sequencing input was PBMCs. The chain employs TRBV11-2 and TRBJ2-3; 12 bases are a match to TRBD2. The sequence derives from a man aged 25 to 45 in good health and CMV-seropositive. This CDR3 is CASSLTSGGRTDTQYF. The CDR3 DNA sequence: TGTGCCAGCAGCCTTACTAGCGGGGGGCGCACAGATACGCAGTATTTT.